This passage covers 12 T cell receptor beta chains from one sample sequenced in a study of early T cells in non-severe SARS-CoV-2 infection. TCRdb redid the calling of the 5' RACE reads with MiXCR, one entry per CDR3 protein. The repertoire consists of 85,000 to 100,000 distinct CDR3 sequences, with about 10% occurring once and the leading ten covering about 5%. The specimen was whole blood. The origin of the receptors is an adult who was a healthcare worker with PCR-confirmed SARS-CoV-2 infection or an uninfected control (not recorded which).

This clonotype was counted ten times or more. The chain is built from TRBV6-6 and TRBJ1-5; 9 bases align to TRBD1. The trim removed 7 bases at V and 1 base at J, leaving 5 bases unmatched. Germline CDR1 reads MNHNY; CDR2 reads SVGAGI (reference sequence). This CDR3 is built from 15 residues. The DNA of the CDR3 is TGTGCCAGCACTCAACAGGGGGCGAGCAATCAGCCCCAGCATTTT. Encoded protein: CASTQQGASNQPQHF.

This clonotype was observed a few times. This chain joins TRBV24-1 and TRBJ2-1; 13 nucleotides line up with TRBD2. The germline CDR1 and CDR2 sequences are KGHDR and SFDVKD. The junction had 4 bases not matched to a gene; V was cut back by 3 bases and J by 0 bases. The CDR3 covers 18 residues. The DNA for the CDR3 is TGTGCCACCAGTGATGCAGGGACTAGCGGGGCCTCCTACAATGAGCAGTTCTTC. It encodes CATSDAGTSGASYNEQFF.

V usage is TRBV7-9 and J usage is TRBJ2-3, with TRBD1 as a possible D gene (6 bases). CDR3 length: 16 amino acids. CDR1 and CDR2 from the germline V gene are SEHNR and FQNEAQ (reference sequence). The V end lost 5 bases, the J end lost 0 bases, and 15 bases lay between the germline ends. CDR3 in amino acids: CASSRTRDTSTDTQYF. The CDR3 DNA reads TGTGCCAGCAGCCGAACCCGGGACACTAGCACAGATACGCAGTATTTT.

This clonotype was seen ten or more times. V gene TRBV5-1 combines with J gene TRBJ2-7, with D perhaps matching TRBD2 (5 bases). The ends were cut back, 0 bases at V and 2 bases at J, with 12 bases in the middle. CDR3 length: 15 residues. The germline CDR1 and CDR2 sequences are SGHRS and YFSETQ. The CDR3 protein is CASSLVARGTYEQYF. In DNA, the CDR3 is TGCGCCAGCAGCTTGGTTGCCAGAGGGACCTACGAGCAGTACTTC.

The chain employs TRBV6-5 and TRBJ1-1; 9 nucleotides match TRBD1. Germline lookup yields CDR1 MNHEY and CDR2 SVGAGI. Trimming at V came to 6 bases and at J to 0 bases, leaving 5 bases not matched to a gene. CDR3 size: 15 residues. CDR3 bases: TGTGCCAGCAGCAAGGACAGGGGACTGAACACTGAAGCTTTCTTT. Its protein is CASSKDRGLNTEAFF.

The chain has TRBV12-3 or TRBV12-4 and TRBJ2-3, with D possibly being TRBD1 or TRBD2 (5 bases each). V lost 6 bases to trimming and J lost 0 bases, with 7 bases between them. The CDR3 has 13 amino acids. CDR3 in amino acids: CASSEGSTDTQYF. In nucleotides, the CDR3 is TGTGCCAGCAGCGAGGGGAGCACAGATACGCAGTATTTT.

At least ten counts were recorded for this clonotype. This rearrangement joins TRBV3-1 to TRBJ1-6; TRBD1 is a possible D gene (5 bases). V lost 4 bases to trimming and J lost 9 bases, with 16 bases between them. Looked up from germline, CDR1 is LGHDT and CDR2 is YNNKEL (reference sequence). This CDR3 is 15 amino acids long. The CDR3 region has the DNA TGTGCCAGCAGCCTAGGGATCTACGGGGGTTCACCCCTCCACTTT. The encoded protein is CASSLGIYGGSPLHF.

This clonotype was counted ten times or more. The chain couples TRBV24-1 to TRBJ2-7; 10 nucleotides align to TRBD2. The CDR3 totals 16 residues. Germline trimming cut 10 bases from V and 0 bases from J; bases unmatched to any gene: 11. Germline CDR1 is KGHDR and CDR2 is SFDVKD. CDR3 coding DNA: TGTGCCACTGCGGCTAGCGGGGGACTGAGCTCCTACGAGCAGTACTTC. It is translated as CATAASGGLSSYEQYF.

Ten or more counts support this clonotype. The gene calls are TRBV18 and TRBJ1-1, with TRBD1 matching over 7 bases. This CDR3 has 14 amino acids. From germline, CDR1 is KGHSH and CDR2 LQKENI. V lost 3 bases to trimming and J lost 2 bases; unmatched junction nucleotides: 3. As DNA, the CDR3 is TGTGCCAGCTCACCCGGACAGGTTAACACTGAAGCTTTCTTT. This codes for CASSPGQVNTEAFF. Looking up the rest from reference TRBV18 and TRBJ1-1 gives the full variable domain: NAGVMQNPRHLVRRRGQEARLRCSPMKGHSHVYWYRQLPEEGLKFMVYLQKENIIDESGMPKERFSAEFPKEGPSILRIQQVVRGDSAAYFCASSPGQVNTEAFFGQGTRLTVV.

The chain employs TRBV5-1 and TRBJ1-2; 7 nucleotides match TRBD1. Germline assignment: CDR1 SGHRS and CDR2 YFSETQ. With V trimmed by 2 bases and J by 4 bases, 5 bases remained unmatched. The CDR3 totals 14 residues. The CDR3 DNA follows: TGCGCCAGCAGCTTCGCACAGGGGACCTATGGCTACACCTTC. Residues: CASSFAQGTYGYTF.

In this sample, this clonotype turned up a few times. The chain carries TRBV7-3 and TRBJ2-1; weak D call: TRBD1 (6 bases). The CDR3 extends over 14 amino acids. V lost 2 bases and J lost 7, with 12 bases in between. The germline V gene encodes CDR1 SGHTA and CDR2 FQGTGA. Here the CDR3 reads CASSLGFQGNEQFF. For the CDR3, the DNA is TGTGCCAGCAGCTTAGGTTTTCAGGGGAATGAGCAGTTCTTC.

The CDR3 reads CSAVSGGDQPQHF. CDR3 in DNA: TGCAGTGCCGTAAGTGGGGGAGATCAGCCCCAGCATTTT. V usage is TRBV20-1 and J usage is TRBJ1-5, with D perhaps matching TRBD1 (5 bases). There are 13 residues in the CDR3. Per the germline V gene, CDR1 is DFQATT and CDR2 is SNEGSKA (reference sequence). V gave up 6 bases and J gave up 5 bases, with 14 bases separating them.